The rows below give T cell receptor beta chains drawn from one sample of a study of radiation and T cells in renal cell carcinoma. Clones were read by immunoSEQ multiplex PCR, and TCRdb kept only the in-frame ones, dropping some. The table records roughly 170,000 clones, about nine tenths of them present only once. The source material was blood, sampled from a patient whose treatment included radiotherapy and nephrectomy. These receptors were collected from a woman in her forties or fifties with renal cell carcinoma. CDR3s include the opening cysteine and the closing phenylalanine or tryptophan. Each record gives: CDR3 DNA, CDR3 protein, D gene, V gene, J gene, clone size. The D gene is left open where the match is weak. Clone size, where shown, is once, few, many, or a class for clones that have expanded.

CDR3nt: TGTGCCAGCAGCTTAGAGGCTCGCGGCAGCACAGATACGCAGTATTTT; CDR3aa: CASSLEARGSTDTQYF; d_gene: NA; v_gene: TRBV7-2; j_gene: TRBJ2-3; abundance: NA
CDR3nt: TGTGCCAGCAGAAGGGACGTCGGACTCTACGAGCAGTACTTC; CDR3aa: CASRRDVGLYEQYF; d_gene: NA; v_gene: TRBV6-6; j_gene: TRBJ2-7; abundance: few
CDR3nt: TGTGCCAGCAGGGAAGGAGGGCTGAACACTGAAGCTTTCTTT; CDR3aa: CASREGGLNTEAFF; d_gene: NA; v_gene: TRBV5-6; j_gene: TRBJ1-1; abundance: NA
CDR3nt: TGTGCCAGCAGCCCTACAGGAGGGTATGGCTACACCTTC; CDR3aa: CASSPTGGYGYTF; d_gene: NA; v_gene: TRBV6-5; j_gene: TRBJ1-2; abundance: NA
CDR3nt: TGTGCCAGCAAGCCATACCGGGTACAGGGGAGTTATGGCTACACCTTC; CDR3aa: CASKPYRVQGSYGYTF; d_gene: TRBD1; v_gene: TRBV2; j_gene: TRBJ1-2; abundance: NA
CDR3nt: TGTGCCAGTAATAGTCCTGGAGAGACCCAGTACTTC; CDR3aa: CASNSPGETQYF; d_gene: NA; v_gene: TRBV19; j_gene: TRBJ2-5; abundance: NA
CDR3nt: TGTGCCAGCAGCCAGGGACTAGTTGAGTTAGGAACAGATACGCAGTATTTT; CDR3aa: CASSQGLVELGTDTQYF; d_gene: TRBD2; v_gene: TRBV5-6; j_gene: TRBJ2-3; abundance: NA
CDR3nt: TGTGCCAGCATGGGGGGAGGACAAGAGACCCAGTACTTC; CDR3aa: CASMGGGQETQYF; d_gene: NA; v_gene: TRBV5-6; j_gene: TRBJ2-5; abundance: NA
CDR3nt: TGCAGCGTTCAAGGGGCAGCGCCTGAAGCTTTCTTT; CDR3aa: CSVQGAAPEAFF; d_gene: NA; v_gene: TRBV29-1; j_gene: TRBJ1-1; abundance: few
CDR3nt: TGTGCCAGCAGTTCACAGGGTCCCGGGGAGCTGTTTTTT; CDR3aa: CASSSQGPGELFF; d_gene: NA; v_gene: TRBV11-2; j_gene: TRBJ2-2; abundance: few
CDR3nt: TGTGCCAGTAGTAATCAGGGCCTTTCCTACGAGCAGTACTTC; CDR3aa: CASSNQGLSYEQYF; d_gene: NA; v_gene: TRBV19; j_gene: TRBJ2-7; abundance: NA
CDR3nt: TGCGCCAGCAGTGGAATTTTGAACACTGAAGCTTTCTTT; CDR3aa: CASSGILNTEAFF; d_gene: NA; v_gene: TRBV10-1; j_gene: TRBJ1-1; abundance: NA
CDR3nt: TGCGCCAGCAGTCGAAGTCAATCGGACTACAATGAGCAGTTCTTC; CDR3aa: CASSRSQSDYNEQFF; d_gene: NA; v_gene: TRBV5-1; j_gene: TRBJ2-1; abundance: NA
CDR3nt: TGTGCCAGCAGTTTAAGACCCTACACAGATACGCAGTATTTT; CDR3aa: CASSLRPYTDTQYF; d_gene: NA; v_gene: TRBV6-1; j_gene: TRBJ2-3; abundance: NA
CDR3nt: TGCAGCGTTGGGGACAGTACAGATACGCAGTATTTT; CDR3aa: CSVGDSTDTQYF; d_gene: TRBD1; v_gene: TRBV29-1; j_gene: TRBJ2-3; abundance: NA
CDR3nt: TGTGCCAGCTCCCGGGACACAGAGCCCCAGCATTTT; CDR3aa: CASSRDTEPQHF; d_gene: NA; v_gene: TRBV7-9; j_gene: TRBJ1-5; abundance: few
CDR3nt: TGTGCCAGCATCGGATCGTTAGCTAATGAAAAACTGTTTTTT; CDR3aa: CASIGSLANEKLFF; d_gene: NA; v_gene: TRBV2; j_gene: TRBJ1-4; abundance: NA
CDR3nt: TGTGCCAGCAGTGACCCGGGACAGGGGTCCCTCCATCCCTACGAGCAGTACTTC; CDR3aa: CASSDPGQGSLHPYEQYF; d_gene: TRBD1; v_gene: TRBV6-1; j_gene: TRBJ2-7; abundance: NA
CDR3nt: TGCGCCAGCAGCCGAACTAGCGCCTACAATGAGCAGTTCTTC; CDR3aa: CASSRTSAYNEQFF; d_gene: TRBD2; v_gene: TRBV5-1; j_gene: TRBJ2-1; abundance: NA
CDR3nt: TGTGCCAGCTCACCACCGGAATTCCCCTCCTACGAGCAGTACTTC; CDR3aa: CASSPPEFPSYEQYF; d_gene: NA; v_gene: TRBV18; j_gene: TRBJ2-7; abundance: once
CDR3nt: TGTGCCAGCAGGCCCGCGGGGTATTCCTACAATGAGCAGTTCTTC; CDR3aa: CASRPAGYSYNEQFF; d_gene: NA; v_gene: TRBV2; j_gene: TRBJ2-1; abundance: NA
CDR3nt: TGTGCCAGCGCATGGAGCGCAGATACGCAGTATTTT; CDR3aa: CASAWSADTQYF; d_gene: NA; v_gene: TRBV18; j_gene: TRBJ2-3; abundance: NA
CDR3nt: TGTGCCATCAGTGAGCCAGAGGTAGGGCACCGTATCAGCTATGGCTACACCTTC; CDR3aa: CAISEPEVGHRISYGYTF; d_gene: NA; v_gene: TRBV10-3; j_gene: TRBJ1-2; abundance: NA
CDR3nt: TGTGCCAGCAGCTTTGGGACAGGGTCCTACGAGCAGTACTTC; CDR3aa: CASSFGTGSYEQYF; d_gene: TRBD1; v_gene: TRBV5-5; j_gene: TRBJ2-7; abundance: NA
CDR3nt: TGTGCCAGCAGCTTAGGGGGGACCAAAAACATTCAGTACTTC; CDR3aa: CASSLGGTKNIQYF; d_gene: NA; v_gene: TRBV5-4; j_gene: TRBJ2-4; abundance: NA
CDR3nt: TGCGCCAGCAGCTTGGGGCAGCAAGAGACCCAGTACTTC; CDR3aa: CASSLGQQETQYF; d_gene: NA; v_gene: TRBV5-1; j_gene: TRBJ2-5; abundance: NA
CDR3nt: TGTGCCAGCAGTTCGGGACAGGGAGGAACTGAAGCTTTCTTT; CDR3aa: CASSSGQGGTEAFF; d_gene: TRBD1; v_gene: TRBV6-5; j_gene: TRBJ1-1; abundance: NA
CDR3nt: TGTGCCAGCAGCTTCTCGGGAGGGGGTAAAAACATTCAGTACTTC; CDR3aa: CASSFSGGGKNIQYF; d_gene: TRBD2; v_gene: TRBV9; j_gene: TRBJ2-4; abundance: NA
CDR3nt: TGCGCCAGCAGCGAGGAGGGAAATCAGCCCCAGCATTTT; CDR3aa: CASSEEGNQPQHF; d_gene: NA; v_gene: TRBV5-1; j_gene: TRBJ1-5; abundance: NA
CDR3nt: TGTGCCAGCAGCTTAGAGGTCGGGGAGCTGTTTTTT; CDR3aa: CASSLEVGELFF; d_gene: NA; v_gene: TRBV7-9; j_gene: TRBJ2-2; abundance: NA
CDR3nt: TGTGCCAGCAGCCCCCCTGCGGAGGTCTACTATGGCTACACCTTC; CDR3aa: CASSPPAEVYYGYTF; d_gene: NA; v_gene: TRBV9; j_gene: TRBJ1-2; abundance: NA
CDR3nt: TGTGCCAGCAGAGATTTTCATTTGATGAACACTGAAGCTTTCTTT; CDR3aa: CASRDFHLMNTEAFF; d_gene: NA; v_gene: TRBV6-1; j_gene: TRBJ1-1; abundance: few
CDR3nt: TGTGCCAGCAGCCAAGGACTAGCGGGGTCGAGTGAGCAGTTCTTC; CDR3aa: CASSQGLAGSSEQFF; d_gene: TRBD2; v_gene: TRBV4-2; j_gene: TRBJ2-1; abundance: NA
CDR3nt: TGTGCCAGCAGCTCGTTAGGGGATTCCTACGAGCAGTACTTC; CDR3aa: CASSSLGDSYEQYF; d_gene: NA; v_gene: TRBV5-6; j_gene: TRBJ2-7; abundance: NA
CDR3nt: TGTGCCAGCAGTGATAGGGGAAGGGGCGAGCAGTACTTC; CDR3aa: CASSDRGRGEQYF; d_gene: NA; v_gene: TRBV6-1; j_gene: TRBJ2-7; abundance: NA
CDR3nt: TGCGCCAGCAGCTTGGCGGGTGAGACCCAGTACTTC; CDR3aa: CASSLAGETQYF; d_gene: NA; v_gene: TRBV5-1; j_gene: TRBJ2-5; abundance: NA
CDR3nt: TGTGCCAGCAGCGTACTAGCGGGGGTGGGTAATGAGCAGTTCTTC; CDR3aa: CASSVLAGVGNEQFF; d_gene: TRBD2; v_gene: TRBV9; j_gene: TRBJ2-1; abundance: NA
CDR3nt: TGTGCCACCAGCGACAGATTTGAGAACACTGAAGCTTTCTTT; CDR3aa: CATSDRFENTEAFF; d_gene: NA; v_gene: TRBV15; j_gene: TRBJ1-1; abundance: NA
CDR3nt: TGTGCCACCAGCGCGAGACAGGCAGGGAACACTGAAGCTTTCTTT; CDR3aa: CATSARQAGNTEAFF; d_gene: NA; v_gene: TRBV15; j_gene: TRBJ1-1; abundance: NA
CDR3nt: TGTGCCAGTAGTATACAGGGTGAAAGCGGCTACACCTTC; CDR3aa: CASSIQGESGYTF; d_gene: NA; v_gene: TRBV19; j_gene: TRBJ1-2; abundance: NA
CDR3nt: TGTGCCAGCAGCTTTAGGGAAGGGGCTTTCTTT; CDR3aa: CASSFREGAFF; d_gene: NA; v_gene: TRBV13; j_gene: TRBJ1-1; abundance: NA
CDR3nt: TGTGCCAGTAGTTCTATAGCGGGGAACTCCTACAATGAGCAGTTCTTC; CDR3aa: CASSSIAGNSYNEQFF; d_gene: TRBD2; v_gene: TRBV19; j_gene: TRBJ2-1; abundance: NA
CDR3nt: TGTGCCAGCAGCTTAGTTCGGGGCGCGGTGGGAACCGGGGAGCTGTTTTTT; CDR3aa: CASSLVRGAVGTGELFF; d_gene: NA; v_gene: TRBV11-3; j_gene: TRBJ2-2; abundance: NA
CDR3nt: TGTGCCAGCAGCCACGGGACAGGGGTCGGGGTTTGGGGAAATTCACCCCTCCACTTT; CDR3aa: CASSHGTGVGVWGNSPLHF; d_gene: TRBD1; v_gene: TRBV5-8; j_gene: TRBJ1-6; abundance: once
CDR3nt: TGCGCCAGCAGCCGAGGCAGTAGCTCCTATAATTCACCCCTCCACTTT; CDR3aa: CASSRGSSSYNSPLHF; d_gene: NA; v_gene: TRBV4-1; j_gene: TRBJ1-6; abundance: NA
CDR3nt: TGTGCCAGCAGCTTAGTAGGGGACTCCTACAATGAGCAGTTCTTC; CDR3aa: CASSLVGDSYNEQFF; d_gene: NA; v_gene: TRBV7-8; j_gene: TRBJ2-1; abundance: NA
CDR3nt: TGTGCCAGCAGCGGGAAAAGCTCTGGGGCCAACGTCCTGACTTTC; CDR3aa: CASSGKSSGANVLTF; d_gene: NA; v_gene: TRBV6-1; j_gene: TRBJ2-6; abundance: NA
CDR3nt: TGTGCCATCTCGAATATGGTTGCCCAGACGGTGGGGAACACTGAAGCTTTCTTT; CDR3aa: CAISNMVAQTVGNTEAFF; d_gene: NA; v_gene: TRBV10-3; j_gene: TRBJ1-1; abundance: NA
CDR3nt: TGTGCCACCAGCAGAGATAGTGGCGGGGGAAACACCATATATTTT; CDR3aa: CATSRDSGGGNTIYF; d_gene: NA; v_gene: TRBV15; j_gene: TRBJ1-3; abundance: NA
CDR3nt: TGTGCCTGGAGTGTCGTTCGGGGAACTCAAGAGACCCAGTACTTC; CDR3aa: CAWSVVRGTQETQYF; d_gene: NA; v_gene: TRBV30; j_gene: TRBJ2-5; abundance: NA
CDR3nt: TGTGCCAGCCAAATCCCGGGCACAGATACGCAGTATTTT; CDR3aa: CASQIPGTDTQYF; d_gene: NA; v_gene: TRBV7-9; j_gene: TRBJ2-3; abundance: NA
CDR3nt: TGTGCCAGTTCTGTAGCGGAGAATTCTGGTCAGCCCCAGCATTTT; CDR3aa: CASSVAENSGQPQHF; d_gene: NA; v_gene: TRBV19; j_gene: TRBJ1-5; abundance: NA